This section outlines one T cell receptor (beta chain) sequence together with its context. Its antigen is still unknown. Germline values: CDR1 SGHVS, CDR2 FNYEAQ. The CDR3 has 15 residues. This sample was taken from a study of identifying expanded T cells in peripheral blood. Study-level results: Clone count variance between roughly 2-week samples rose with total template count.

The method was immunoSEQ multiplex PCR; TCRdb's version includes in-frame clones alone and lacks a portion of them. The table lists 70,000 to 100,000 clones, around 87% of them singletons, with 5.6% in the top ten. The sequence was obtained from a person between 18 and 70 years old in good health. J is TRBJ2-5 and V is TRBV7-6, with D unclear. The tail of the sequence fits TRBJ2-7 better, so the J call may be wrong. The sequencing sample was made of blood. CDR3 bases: TGTGCCAGCAGCTTAGTTGTATCCGGGCTCGACGAGCAGTACTTC. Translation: CASSLVVSGLDEQYF.